A single sample gave rise to the 24 T cell receptor beta chains below, sequenced in a study of T cell repertoires in cytomegalovirus infection. TCRdb re-called the reads with MiXCR, one entry per CDR3 protein. The sample carries some 600,000 distinct CDR3 sequences, 20% to 25% recorded once. The sample taken for sequencing was CD8+ T cells from PBMCs. These receptors were collected from a human donor in good health (CMV status not recorded). Some clones in this sample may be carry-over from other donors' samples.

This rearrangement joins TRBV28 to TRBJ2-1; D remains ambiguous. The CDR3 is 12 amino acids. The germline CDR1 and CDR2 sequences are MDHEN and SYDVKM. V was cut by 3 bases and J by 5 bases, with 5 bases left in between. The CDR3 spells CASSFTHNEQFF. The CDR3 region has the DNA TGTGCCAGCAGTTTTACCCACAATGAGCAGTTCTTC.

This clonotype was seen ten or more times. CDR3 in DNA: TGTGCCAGCAGTTACTCGGCGTCTCCCACGACCCAAGATACGCAGTATTTT. As protein: CASSYSASPTTQDTQYF. J is TRBJ2-3 and V is TRBV6-5; D not certain. The CDR3 has 17 amino acids. CDR1 and CDR2 (germline): MNHEY, SVGAGI. V lost 0 bases, J lost 5 bases, and 18 bases lay in between.

This clonotype appeared many times. The CDR3 sequence is CASSLGTEFTDTQYF. The DNA for the CDR3 is TGTGCCAGCAGCCTAGGGACAGAGTTCACAGATACGCAGTATTTT. This chain connects TRBV7-2 to TRBJ2-3; TRBD1 matches 7 bases. With 5 bases clipped from V and 2 bases from J, the junction kept 7 bases outside the gene matches. CDR1 is SGHTA and CDR2 is FQGNSA in the germline V gene. The CDR3 has 15 residues.

This clonotype was recorded a few times. This rearrangement joins TRBV28 to TRBJ1-1; TRBD1 matches at 11 bases. J was trimmed by 5 bases and V by 5 bases; bases with no gene match: 4. The CDR3 runs to 14 residues. Germline values: CDR1 MDHEN, CDR2 SYDVKM. The CDR3 region has the DNA TGTGCCAGCAGTCGAGGACAGGGGGCGACTGAAGCTTTCTTT. Translating gives CASSRGQGATEAFF.

Ten or more counts support this clonotype. The chain employs TRBV7-2 and TRBJ2-7, with 7 bases matching TRBD1. CDR3 length: 15 residues. Germline V CDR1 and CDR2: SGHTA, FQGNSA. V lost 1 base and J lost 4; bases outside the gene matches: 7. CDR3 DNA: TGTGCCAGCAGCTTAGAACAGGGGACGGGTTACGAGCAGTACGTC. This gives the protein CASSLEQGTGYEQYV.

V is TRBV12-3 or TRBV12-4 and J is TRBJ1-5, with 7 nucleotides matching TRBD1. The CDR3 spans 14 residues. The V and J ends lost 6 bases and 3 bases, in that order; junction bases with no gene match: 5. In DNA form, the CDR3 reads TGTGCCAGCAGCTCGACAGGGCCCAATCAGCCCCAGCATTTT. This codes for CASSSTGPNQPQHF.

The J gene is TRBJ1-1, the V gene TRBV11-2; perhaps TRBD1 as D (5 bases). Trimming stripped 1 base from V and 3 bases from J, with 9 bases between. Looked up from germline, CDR1 is SGHAT and CDR2 is FQNNGV. This CDR3 is built from 14 residues. In nucleotides, the CDR3 is TGTGCCAGCAGCTTAGTTTCCAGGGACACTGAAGCTTTCTTT. Translated: CASSLVSRDTEAFF.

In its sample, this clonotype was seen a few times. The chain couples TRBV7-9 to TRBJ2-6, with unresolved D. Deletions cut 10 bases from V and 0 bases from J, with 10 bases between. CDR3 length: 14 amino acids. Germline-derived CDR1 and CDR2 are SEHNR and FQNEAQ (reference sequence). This CDR3 is CAIPVHSGANVLTF. CDR3 coding DNA: TGTGCCATCCCGGTCCACTCTGGGGCCAACGTCCTGACTTTC.

This clonotype has a handful of counts. This sequence joins TRBV5-6 and TRBJ2-1; the match to TRBD1 covers 7 bases. CDR1 and CDR2 from the germline V gene are SGHDT and YYEEEE. The CDR3 consists of 14 residues. Unmatched junction bases numbered 3, after V lost 4 bases and J lost 2 bases. The CDR3 DNA follows: TGTGCCAGCAGCGAGGACAGGCCCTACAATGAGCAGTTCTTC. Translated: CASSEDRPYNEQFF.

The genes are TRBV29-1 and TRBJ1-2; the match to TRBD1 covers 9 bases. This CDR3 is 15 amino acids long. With V trimmed by 4 bases and J by 2 bases, 8 bases remained unmatched. Germline CDR1 SQVTM, CDR2 ANQGSEA. The CDR3 sequence is CSVGTRQGENYGYTF. The CDR3, as DNA: TGCAGCGTTGGAACCCGACAGGGGGAAAACTATGGCTACACCTTC.

This clonotype was seen more than once but under ten times. This chain uses TRBV15 with TRBJ1-2; D unclear. The germline gives CDR1 LNHNV, CDR2 YYDKDF (reference sequence). Trimming stripped 1 base from V and 4 bases from J, with 1 base between. The CDR3 extends over 11 amino acids. CDR3 loop: CATSRGYGYTF. The CDR3 region has the DNA TGTGCCACCAGCAGAGGCTATGGCTACACCTTC.

This clonotype has just a few counts. The chain's CDR3 is CASSFTGLREQYV. DNA for the CDR3: TGTGCCAGCAGTTTCACAGGGCTAAGAGAGCAGTACGTC. The chain is built from TRBV28 and TRBJ2-7; TRBD1 is a possible D gene (6 bases). CDR1 is MDHEN and CDR2 is SYDVKM in the germline V gene. This CDR3 has 13 amino acids. Trimming removed 3 bases from V and 7 bases from J, with 13 bases in between.

Ten or more counts support this clonotype. This chain connects TRBV7-3 to TRBJ1-1; unclear D gene. The CDR3 contains 15 residues. The V gene lost 1 base and the J gene lost 5 bases, with 14 bases spanning the gap. The germline CDR1 and CDR2 sequences are SGHTA and FQGTGA. The CDR3 nucleotides are TGTGCCAGCAGCTTAAGAGCAAAGGCATCAACTGAAGCTTTCTTT. Amino acids: CASSLRAKASTEAFF.

V gene TRBV10-1 combines with J gene TRBJ2-1; 10 bases line up with TRBD2. CDR3 length equals 17 residues. The germline gives CDR1 WNHNN, CDR2 SYGVQD (reference sequence). With V trimmed by 5 bases and J by 6 bases, 13 bases remained unmatched. The CDR3 region has the DNA TGCGCCAGCAGTCCCATTCCCGGGACTAGCGCGATCAATGAGCAGTTCTTC. It encodes CASSPIPGTSAINEQFF.

The V gene is TRBV7-9, the J gene TRBJ2-1, with a tentative D call TRBD2 (6 bases). Trimming left V 11 bases short and J 2 bases short, with 16 bases between. The CDR3 spans 14 residues. CDR1 is SEHNR, CDR2 FQNEAQ, per germline (reference sequence). The CDR3 spells CAGGPGGAYNEQFF. For the CDR3, the DNA is TGTGCCGGGGGTCCCGGCGGGGCCTACAATGAGCAGTTCTTC.

This chain links TRBV7-9 with TRBJ1-5; D not certain. The CDR3 is made up of 14 amino acids. Germline loops: CDR1 SEHNR, CDR2 FQNEAQ (reference sequence). The ends were cut back, 5 bases at V and 2 bases at J, with 10 bases in the middle. The CDR3 DNA reads TGTGCCAGCAGCGCCCCGGGCCGCAATCAGCCCCAGCATTTT. Protein sequence: CASSAPGRNQPQHF.

Notes on this clonotype: Just one base apart from a much larger clone, this may be a read error. The CDR3 spells CASSLGPAGANVLTF. CDR3 DNA sequence: TGTGCCAGCAGCCTCGGGCCTGCTGGGGCCAACGTCCTGACTTTC. The genes are TRBV7-9 and TRBJ2-6; D remains unclear. The CDR3 totals 15 residues. Germline V gene data show CDR1 as SEHNR and CDR2 as FQNEAQ (reference sequence). Deletions cut 5 bases from V and 2 bases from J, with 10 bases between.

The chain uses TRBV5-6 and TRBJ2-2, with 7 bases fitting TRBD1. The CDR3 runs to 15 residues. CDR1 is SGHDT and CDR2 is YYEEEE in the germline V gene. J lost 6 bases, V lost 0 bases, and 5 bases had no gene match. For the CDR3, the DNA is TGTGCCAGCAGCTTGGCCACAGGGGTAGCCGGGGAGCTGTTTTTT. This gives the protein CASSLATGVAGELFF.

For the CDR3, the DNA is TGCAGTGCCCGTGACAGGGGGGCGACCTACGAGCAGTACGTC. Protein: CSARDRGATYEQYV. The chain employs TRBV20-1 and TRBJ2-7; TRBD1 matches at 9 bases. CDR3 length equals 14 residues. The germline gives CDR1 DFQATT, CDR2 SNEGSKA (reference sequence). J was trimmed by 2 bases and V by 6 bases; bases with no gene match: 8.

This clonotype occurred a few times. The chain employs TRBV28 and TRBJ1-5; TRBD1 matches at 7 bases. The CDR3 runs to 18 residues. Germline CDR1 is MDHEN and CDR2 is SYDVKM. V lost 3 bases and J lost 5; bases outside the gene matches: 16. CDR3 loop: CASSFLSQIDRVDQPQHF. DNA for the CDR3: TGTGCCAGCAGTTTTCTGTCCCAGATTGACAGGGTTGATCAGCCCCAGCATTTT.

This rearrangement joins TRBV28 to TRBJ2-2, with D uncertain. The CDR3 contains 15 residues. V shed 2 bases and J shed 4 bases, with 11 bases lying between them. Germline values: CDR1 MDHEN, CDR2 SYDVKM. DNA of the CDR3: TGTGCCAGCAGTTTAGAAACGATGCTCACCGGGGAGCTGTTTTTT. Encoded protein: CASSLETMLTGELFF.

This clonotype was found many times. This chain links TRBV7-9 with TRBJ2-1; 15 bases agree with TRBD2. V dropped 5 bases and J dropped 14; count of bases not matched to a gene: 16. This CDR3 comprises 17 residues. Germline CDR1 is SEHNR and CDR2 is FQNEAQ (reference sequence). The CDR3 DNA is TGTGCCAGCAGCCACCCCCGGCGGACTAGCGGGGGGGAGGTGGAGTTCTTC. Its translation: CASSHPRRTSGGEVEFF.

This clonotype was recorded many times. The CDR3 DNA sequence: TGTGCCAGCAGTTTTGGGGGTGACACCATATATTTT. It specifies CASSFGGDTIYF. The rearrangement uses TRBV28 and TRBJ1-3; D is perhaps TRBD1 (5 bases). The V end lost 3 bases, the J end lost 8 bases, and 8 bases lay between the germline ends. The CDR3 consists of 12 residues. Germline CDR1 is MDHEN and CDR2 is SYDVKM.

This clonotype was picked up a small number of times. The chain uses TRBV27 and TRBJ1-5; 8 nucleotides agree with TRBD1. Germline CDR1 reads MNHEY; CDR2 reads SMNVEV (reference sequence). Trimming took 6 bases from V and 7 from J; bases not matched to a gene: 5. This CDR3 has 13 amino acids. This CDR3 reads CASRTGEYQPQHF. CDR3 in DNA: TGTGCCAGCAGGACAGGGGAATACCAGCCCCAGCATTTT.